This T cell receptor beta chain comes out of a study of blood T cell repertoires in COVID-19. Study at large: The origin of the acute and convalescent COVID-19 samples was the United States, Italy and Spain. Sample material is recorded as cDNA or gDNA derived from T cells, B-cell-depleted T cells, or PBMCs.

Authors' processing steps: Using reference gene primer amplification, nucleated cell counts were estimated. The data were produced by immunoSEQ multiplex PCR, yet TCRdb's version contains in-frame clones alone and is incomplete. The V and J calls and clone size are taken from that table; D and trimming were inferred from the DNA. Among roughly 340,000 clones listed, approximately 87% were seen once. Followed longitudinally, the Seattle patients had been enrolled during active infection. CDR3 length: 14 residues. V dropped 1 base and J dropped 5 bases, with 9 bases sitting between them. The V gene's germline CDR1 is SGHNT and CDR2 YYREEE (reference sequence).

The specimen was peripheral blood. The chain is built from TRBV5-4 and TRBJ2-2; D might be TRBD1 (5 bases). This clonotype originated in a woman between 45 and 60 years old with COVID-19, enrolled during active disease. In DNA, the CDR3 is TGTGCCAGCAGCTTGTGGCAGGGAACCGGGGAGCTGTTTTTT. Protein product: CASSLWQGTGELFF.